This T cell receptor beta chain was captured by sequencing in a study of PD-1 blockade in classical Hodgkin lymphoma (dated by TCRdb to the early 2020s). Context from the whole study: A peripheral blood immune signature of response to PD-1 blockade in classical Hodgkin lymphoma was defined using TCR beta sequencing and CyTOF. Points the paper makes about the study in general: The study was restricted to a single clinical trial cohort, and the causes of repertoire differences, possibly disease activity or prior therapy, were left undefined. Newly diagnosed patients were reported to have lower baseline TCR diversity than healthy donors, and relapsed/refractory patients were reported to have lower baseline TCR diversity still.

Genomic DNA was isolated using the Qiagen DNeasy kit from unsorted PBMCs as well as from negatively selected CD4+ and CD8+ fractions. Using primers that anneal to V and J segments, immunoSEQ multiplex PCR amplified the TCR beta CDR3 regions. A synthetic immune receptor repertoire was used to minimize amplification bias, and any remaining bias was removed computationally after sequencing. The paper's processing steps were these. Custom Python scripts were used to quantify repertoire diversity as the Shannon entropy index. The unsorted, CD4+ and CD8+ repertoires were each analyzed separately, with the exception of combined analyses, where CD4+ and CD8+ sequences were merged in silico. TCRdb stores this immuneACCESS table with in-frame sequences only. Part of the clones is absent; in the studies checked, under half of the shortfall reflects unresolved V genes, and no reason is known for the rest. V, J and clone size were drawn from that table, and D and trimming were deduced from the DNA. Present in this sample are around 30,000 clones, about 89% of which were seen just once. The ten largest clonotypes hold 0.2% to 0.25% of the sample.

Read against the paper, the sample's time point label means: newly diagnosed, previously untreated cHL patient sample. Using a Miltenyi CD4+ T cell isolation kit, CD4+ T cells were purified from thawed PBMCs through magnetic negative selection. PBMCs from patients with newly diagnosed, previously untreated classical Hodgkin lymphoma were sequenced as a comparison group for the relapsed/refractory trial patients. Peripheral blood was collected in 8 mL Vacutainer Cell Preparation Tubes, from which PBMCs were isolated by centrifugation and then cryopreserved. Purified CD4+ and CD8+ fractions were prepared only for cases with an additional available PBMC sample. Magnetically labelled cells were removed on LS columns in a quadroMACS separator, and the flow-through was collected as the purified fraction. A note on this clone: It lacks a known antigen. Within one base of it there is no much larger clone, and no base qualities were kept.

The germline V gene provides CDR1 MDHEN and CDR2 SYDVKM. Taken from cysteine to phenylalanine, the CDR3 has 15 residues. Solely the CDR3 DNA is kept, with 45 bases framed from the first base. For this chain, trimming is 4 bases at the V end and 9 bases at the J end, and the number of junction bases without a gene match is 6. The chain was built from TRBV28 and TRBJ1-4, with 12 bases in between that match TRBD1. The TCR sequence derives from a human donor with classical Hodgkin lymphoma. Sequencing was done on a sample of CD4+ T cells from blood. The nucleotides are TGTGCCAGCAGTTGGCCCGGGACAGGGGGCCAAAAACTGTTTTTT. This sequence encodes CASSWPGTGGQKLFF. Beyond the CDR3, the reference TRBV28 and TRBJ1-4 genes provide the residues; the full variable domain reads: DVKVTQSSRYLVKRTGEKVFLECVQDMDHENMFWYRQDPGLGLRLIYFSYDVKMKEKGDIPEGYSVSREKKERFSLILESASTNQTSMYLCASSWPGTGGQKLFFGSGTQLSVL.